This TCR beta chain was recorded in a study of CD8 T cells in ankylosing spondylitis. The study's findings and limits: The study looked at matched synovial fluid samples from ankylosing spondylitis patients. Disease-linked clones were reported to be significantly enriched there.

TCRdb reprocessed the 5' RACE reads via MiXCR and lists one record per CDR3 protein. Of 150,000 to 200,000 distinct CDR3 sequences listed, about 20% are singletons. Germline V lookup: CDR1 SNHLY, CDR2 FYNNEI. This CDR3 contains 10 residues. Trimming took 6 bases from V and 9 from J, leaving 6 bases between them. This clonotype was found a few times. As yet, its antigen is unknown. The chain combines TRBV2 with TRBJ2-1; D ambiguous. Sequenced material: blood, either unsorted or a sorted T cell fraction (not recorded which). The receptor was isolated from a male donor under 35 with ankylosing spondylitis or in good health (not recorded which). DNA of the CDR3: TGTGCCAGCAGGGAATTTGAGCAGTTCTTC. Translation: CASREFEQFF.